This T cell receptor beta chain comes out of a study of type 1 and type 2 diabetes patients. Turning to the study itself: From PBMCs, CD4+ and CD8+ T cells were isolated by magnetic microbeads. Whole-study findings and limits: Type 1 diabetes repertoires were significantly less diverse than type 2 diabetes ones.

Amplification started from genomic DNA. Amplification of the beta chain CDR3 used 30 forward and 13 reverse multiplex primers. TCRdb passed the multiplex PCR reads through MiXCR, listing each CDR3 protein once. Found here are 250,000 or so distinct CDR3 sequences, roughly 44% of them singletons; the top ten hold roughly an eighth. The CDR3 extends over 15 amino acids. Germline V gene lookup returns CDR1 MNHEY and CDR2 SVGAGI. V gave up 5 bases and J gave up 1 base; unmatched junction bases: 7. A remark on this clonotype: Its cognate antigen is unknown.

Peripheral blood, roughly 9.1 milliliters per participant, was collected. Sequencing was done on a sample of peripheral blood mononuclear cells (PBMCs). J is TRBJ1-2 and V is TRBV6-5; the match to TRBD1 covers 7 bases. The TCR originated in a man aged 18 to 30 with type 2 diabetes. The CDR3 sequence is CASSEAGGNNYGYTF. The CDR3 DNA reads as TGTGCCAGCAGTGAGGCAGGGGGGAATAACTATGGCTACACCTTC.